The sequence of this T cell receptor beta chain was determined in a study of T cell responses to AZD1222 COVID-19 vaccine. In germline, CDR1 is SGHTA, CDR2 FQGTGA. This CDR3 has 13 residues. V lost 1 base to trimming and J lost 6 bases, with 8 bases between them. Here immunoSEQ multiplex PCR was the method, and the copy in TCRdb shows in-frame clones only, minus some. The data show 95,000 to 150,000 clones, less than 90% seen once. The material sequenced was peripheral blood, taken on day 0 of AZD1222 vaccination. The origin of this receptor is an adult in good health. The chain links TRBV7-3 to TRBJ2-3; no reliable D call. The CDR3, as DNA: TGTGCCAGCAGCTTAAGGGTGGAGGATACGCAGTATTTT. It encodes CASSLRVEDTQYF.